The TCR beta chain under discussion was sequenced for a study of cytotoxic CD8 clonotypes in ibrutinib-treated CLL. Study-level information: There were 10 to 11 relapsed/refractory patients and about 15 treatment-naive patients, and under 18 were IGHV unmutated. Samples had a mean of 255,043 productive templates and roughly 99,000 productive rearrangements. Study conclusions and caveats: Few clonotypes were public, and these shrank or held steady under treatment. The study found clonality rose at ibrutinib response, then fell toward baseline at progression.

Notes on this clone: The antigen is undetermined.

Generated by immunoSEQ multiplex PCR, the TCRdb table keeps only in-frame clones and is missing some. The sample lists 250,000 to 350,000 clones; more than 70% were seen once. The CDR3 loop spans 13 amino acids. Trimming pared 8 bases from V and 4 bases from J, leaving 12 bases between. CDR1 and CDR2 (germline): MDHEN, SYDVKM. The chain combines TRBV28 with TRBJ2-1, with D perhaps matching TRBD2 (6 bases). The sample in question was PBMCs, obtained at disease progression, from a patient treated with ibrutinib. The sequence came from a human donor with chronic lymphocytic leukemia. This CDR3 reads CASGGIGYNEQFF. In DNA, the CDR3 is TGTGCCAGCGGCGGGATTGGATACAATGAGCAGTTCTTC.